A single sample gave rise to the 30 T cell receptor beta chains below, sequenced in a study of shared clonotypes between healthy human individuals. Some clones are missing from TCRdb's copy, which holds only in-frame ones; the method was immunoSEQ multiplex PCR. In the table there are about 480,000 clones, roughly 85% of which are singletons. The sample taken for sequencing was PBMCs. These receptors were collected from a woman aged 40-49 years in good health. Some clones in this sample may be carry-over from other donors' samples.

The chain uses TRBV10-2 and TRBJ2-5; tentative D call: TRBD2 (6 bases). Gene TRBJ2-7 matches the end of the DNA better, so the J call may be wrong. This CDR3 has 16 residues. CDR1 and CDR2 (germline): WSHSY, SAAADI. The CDR3 coding sequence is TGCGCCAGCAGCTCCGTGGGACTTCCCAGCTCCTACGAGCAGTACTTC. It codes for CASSSVGLPSSYEQYF.

This clone was observed at least ten times. The chain uses TRBV11-1 and TRBJ2-2; D is unclear. The V end lost 7 bases, the J end lost 7 bases, and 13 bases lay between the germline ends. CDR1 SGHAT and CDR2 FQDESV come from the germline V gene (reference sequence). The CDR3 has 13 residues. As DNA, the CDR3 is TGTGCCAGCACCTCGGTGTCCAACGGGGAGCTGTTTTTT. Encoded protein: CASTSVSNGELFF.

V and J are TRBV6-1 and TRBJ1-2; tentatively, D is TRBD1 (6 bases). Trimming took 6 bases from V and 4 from J, leaving 15 bases between them. The CDR3 covers 14 residues. Germline CDR1 is MNHNS and CDR2 is SASEGT. Here the CDR3 DNA reads TGTGCCAGCAGCGTGGGACACGGGGGCTATGGCTACACCTTC. This codes for CASSVGHGGYGYTF.

The chain couples TRBV11-2 to TRBJ1-1; D remains ambiguous. V dropped 5 bases and J dropped 6 bases, with 10 bases sitting between them. The CDR3 totals 12 residues. The germline CDR1 and CDR2 sequences are SGHAT and FQNNGV. Here the CDR3 DNA reads TGTGCCAGCAGCCCTGGGTGGGCTGAAGCTTTCTTT. It specifies CASSPGWAEAFF.

This clone was seen just once. The chain carries TRBV5-4 and TRBJ2-5, with D perhaps matching TRBD2 (5 bases). The CDR3 runs 14 residues. Trimming pared 3 bases from V and 4 bases from J, leaving 13 bases between. In germline, CDR1 is SGHNT, CDR2 YYREEE (reference sequence). CDR3 sequence reads: CASSSNVEGETQYF. CDR3 nucleotide sequence: TGTGCCAGCAGCTCGAATGTCGAGGGAGAGACCCAGTACTTC.

The chain is built from TRBV28 and TRBJ2-7; D possibly corresponds to TRBD1 (6 bases). V lost 1 base to trimming and J lost 4 bases, with 14 bases between them. Looked up from germline, CDR1 is MDHEN and CDR2 is SYDVKM. The CDR3 covers 15 residues. The CDR3, as DNA: TGTGCCAGCAGTTTATCGGCAGGGGTAACTTACGAGCAGTACTTC. It codes for CASSLSAGVTYEQYF.

The chain joins TRBV4-3 to TRBJ2-5, with D maybe TRBD2 (5 bases). In germline, CDR1 is LGHNA, CDR2 YSLEER. This CDR3 contains 14 residues. The germline V and J ends were trimmed by 1 base and 5 bases, with 11 bases remaining between them. CDR3 sequence reads: CASSQGPGGETQYF. CDR3 nucleotides: TGCGCCAGCAGCCAAGGCCCCGGCGGGGAGACCCAGTACTTC.

The chain combines TRBV2 with TRBJ2-1, with 7 bases aligning to TRBD2. J was trimmed by 6 bases and V by 1 base; bases with no gene match: 6. The CDR3 loop spans 15 amino acids. Germline-derived CDR1 and CDR2 are SNHLY and FYNNEI. The CDR3 nucleotides are TGTGCCAGCAGTGAAGGAAGCGGGGCGGGCAATGAGCAGTTCTTC. This encodes CASSEGSGAGNEQFF.

Only a few counts were recorded for this clone. The chain joins TRBV30 to TRBJ2-7, with 7 bases lining up with TRBD2. The V and J ends lost 4 bases and 1 base, in that order; junction bases with no gene match: 13. In germline, CDR1 is GTSNPN, CDR2 SVGIG (reference sequence). This CDR3 comprises 16 residues. DNA of the CDR3: TGTGCCTGGATAATCCCCCCGGGAGGACGGTCCTACGAGCAGTACTTC. Its protein product is CAWIIPPGGRSYEQYF.

V is TRBV15 and J is TRBJ1-1, with 7 positions matching TRBD1. This CDR3 comprises 13 residues. CDR1 is LNHNV and CDR2 is YYDKDF in the germline V gene (reference sequence). J was trimmed by 1 base and V by 8 bases; bases with no gene match: 4. DNA for the CDR3: TGTGCCACCCGGACAGGAGCGAACACTGAAGCTTTCTTT. This gives the protein CATRTGANTEAFF.

Comment on this clone: The sample contains more than one DNA sequence encoding this CDR3. The genes are TRBV7-2 and TRBJ2-3; D gene ambiguous. The CDR3 loop spans 14 amino acids. The germline CDR1 and CDR2 sequences are SGHTA and FQGNSA. The V end was cut by 5 bases, the J end by 0 bases, with 9 bases between. The DNA for the CDR3 is TGTGCCAGCAGCCCACGTTTGAGCACAGATACGCAGTATTTT. Protein product: CASSPRLSTDTQYF.

This chain links TRBV6-4 with TRBJ1-4; D not resolved. V was cut by 7 bases and J by 16 bases, with 16 bases left in between. CDR1 and CDR2 (germline): MRHNA, SNTAGT. CDR3 length: 11 residues. DNA for the CDR3: TGTGCCAGCAAGTTCCAGGCGCCAAGGTTTTTT. It is translated as CASKFQAPRFF.

The rearrangement uses TRBV2 and TRBJ1-5; D is ambiguous. This CDR3 is built from 15 residues. Trimming stripped 3 bases from V and 2 bases from J, with 11 bases between. CDR1 and CDR2 from the germline V gene are SNHLY and FYNNEI. CDR3 sequence: CASSDSTRGNQPQHF. In nucleotides, the CDR3 is TGTGCCAGCAGTGACTCCACCCGAGGCAATCAGCCCCAGCATTTT.

V and J are TRBV5-1 and TRBJ2-5, with 10 positions matching TRBD2. This CDR3 has 16 amino acids. V dropped 0 bases and J dropped 4; count of bases not matched to a gene: 6. Germline V gene lookup returns CDR1 SGHRS and CDR2 YFSETQ. The CDR3 reads CASSLAASGSSETQYF. CDR3 DNA: TGCGCCAGCAGCTTGGCGGCTAGCGGGAGTTCAGAGACCCAGTACTTC.

The chain joins TRBV6-5 to TRBJ2-1, with D tentatively TRBD1 (6 bases). The germline CDR1 and CDR2 sequences are MNHEY and SVGAGI. This CDR3 has 13 amino acids. With 6 bases removed from V and 15 bases from J, the gap between germline ends came to 21 bases. CDR3 bases: TGTGCCAGCAGGCAGGGGACACCTCGCAAGACGTTCTTC. Amino acid sequence: CASRQGTPRKTFF.

This chain links TRBV27 with TRBJ2-1; D is perhaps TRBD1 (5 bases). The CDR3 is made up of 13 amino acids. Germline CDR1 reads MNHEY; CDR2 reads SMNVEV (reference sequence). V lost 1 base and J lost 14, with 15 bases in between. Here the CDR3 reads CASSLYKGSREFF. The CDR3 DNA follows: TGTGCCAGCAGTTTATACAAGGGATCCAGGGAGTTCTTC.

The rearrangement links TRBV6-1 to TRBJ2-6; no reliable D call. Germline CDR1 reads MNHNS; CDR2 reads SASEGT. Trimming took 2 bases from V and 2 from J, leaving 13 bases between them. CDR3 size: 17 residues. The CDR3 DNA follows: TGTGCCAGCAGTGAATATGTAGGGCTTACTGGGGCCAACGTCCTGACTTTC. It translates to CASSEYVGLTGANVLTF.

This clone was found once. V and J are TRBV19 and TRBJ2-5; possibly TRBD1 or TRBD2 for D (5 bases each). CDR1 and CDR2 (germline): LNHDA, SQIVND (reference sequence). Deletions cut 9 bases from V and 3 bases from J, with 14 bases between. The CDR3 covers 13 residues. As DNA, the CDR3 is TGTGCCAGCCGGGACGCGATAAAAGAGACCCAGTACTTC. As protein: CASRDAIKETQYF.

V is TRBV11-2 and J is TRBJ2-5; the match to TRBD2 covers 13 bases. V shed 4 bases and J 5 bases; nucleotides not matched to a gene: 4. The germline V gene has CDR1 SGHAT and CDR2 FQNNGV. This CDR3 region has 15 residues. As DNA, the CDR3 is TGTGCCAGCAGCTCCCGGACTAGCGGGGGTGAGACCCAGTACTTC. It translates to CASSSRTSGGETQYF. Complete variable domain (other parts from reference TRBV11-2 and TRBJ2-5): EAGVAQSPRYKIIEKRQSVAFWCNPISGHATLYWYQQILGQGPKLLIQFQNNGVVDDSQLPKDRFSAERLKGVDSTLKIQPAKLEDSAVYLCASSSRTSGGETQYFGPGTRLLVL.

CDR3 nucleotide sequence: TGTGCCAGCAGCCAAGAATCGGCGGGAGCCACAGATACGCAGTATTTT. It encodes CASSQESAGATDTQYF. The chain employs TRBV4-2 and TRBJ2-3; 7 bases fit TRBD2. From germline, CDR1 is LGHNA and CDR2 YNFKEQ. The V segment lost 0 bases and the J segment 2 bases; nucleotides outside the gene matches: 5. This CDR3 contains 16 residues.

This clone occurred a few times. The CDR3 here is CAWDRANTGELFF. CDR3 DNA sequence: TGTGCCTGGGACAGGGCGAACACCGGGGAGCTGTTTTTT. The V and J genes are TRBV30 and TRBJ2-2, with 7 bases identical to TRBD1. After removal of 5 bases from V and 0 bases from J, the junction contained 0 bases not matched to a gene. This CDR3 region has 13 residues. CDR1 is GTSNPN, CDR2 SVGIG, per germline (reference sequence).

V is TRBV25-1 and J is TRBJ2-7; D call uncertain. Trimming cost V 6 bases and J 0 bases, with 9 bases left between them. This CDR3 is 13 amino acids long. Per germline, CDR1 MGHDK and CDR2 SYGVNS. The CDR3 here is CASSPGASYEQYF. CDR3 DNA: TGTGCCAGCAGCCCCGGCGCCTCCTACGAGCAGTACTTC.

This chain joins TRBV5-1 and TRBJ2-1; tentatively, D is TRBD1 or TRBD2 (5 bases each). Germline CDR1 reads SGHRS; CDR2 reads YFSETQ. The CDR3 is 15 amino acids. Deletions cut 3 bases from V and 6 bases from J, with 16 bases between. The CDR3 reads CASSSDSGSLNEQFF. Here the CDR3 DNA reads TGCGCCAGCAGCTCCGACAGTGGGAGTCTCAATGAGCAGTTCTTC.

The CDR3 is CASSPPGRIRPRYEQYF. CDR3 DNA: TGTGCCAGCAGCCCCCCTGGCAGGATAAGACCCCGCTACGAGCAGTACTTC. V usage is TRBV11-2 and J usage is TRBJ2-7, with no clear D. This CDR3 has 17 amino acids. The V gene's germline CDR1 is SGHAT and CDR2 FQNNGV. Trimming removed 5 bases at V and 3 bases at J, with 23 bases between.

Notes on this clone: Mismatch with germline at one junction end may stem from a read error. The rearrangement joins TRBV5-1 to TRBJ1-4; D remains ambiguous. CDR3 length equals 17 residues. CDR1 SGHRS and CDR2 YFSETQ come from the germline V gene. The CDR3 loop is CVSSLGFAREGNEKLFF. In nucleotides, the CDR3 is TGCGTCAGCAGCTTGGGATTTGCGCGGGAGGGCAATGAAAAACTGTTTTTT. Full variable domain (rest looked up from reference TRBV5-1 and TRBJ1-4): KAGVTQTPRYLIKTRGQQVTLSCSPISGHRSVSWYQQTPGQGLQFLFEYFSETQRNKGNFPGRFSGRQFSNSRSEMNVSTLELGDSALYLCVSSLGFAREGNEKLFFGSGTQLSVL.

This clone was seen a few times. This chain joins TRBV7-9 and TRBJ1-4, with TRBD1 matching 7 bases. With 5 bases clipped from V and 2 bases from J, the junction kept 2 bases outside the gene matches. Germline V gene sequence: CDR1 SEHNR, CDR2 FQNEAQ (reference sequence). The CDR3 extends over 14 amino acids. CDR3 DNA: TGTGCCAGCAGCCGGGGACAGACTAATGAAAAACTGTTTTTT. It specifies CASSRGQTNEKLFF.

V is TRBV4-1 and J is TRBJ2-7; D call uncertain. Trimming stripped 6 bases from V and 5 bases from J, with 17 bases between. From germline, CDR1 is MGHRA and CDR2 YSYEKL. This CDR3 has 14 amino acids. The CDR3 DNA reads TGCGCCAGCAGTCTAGACGGCGCTGGGGACGAGCAGTACTTC. It encodes CASSLDGAGDEQYF.

The V gene is TRBV2, the J gene TRBJ1-2; no clear D gene. This CDR3 has 13 amino acids. The germline CDR1 and CDR2 sequences are SNHLY and FYNNEI. The V gene lost 3 bases and the J gene lost 3 bases, with 8 bases spanning the gap. In DNA form, the CDR3 reads TGTGCCAGCAGTGACCGCCGATACTATGGCTACACCTTC. This encodes CASSDRRYYGYTF.

The genes are TRBV30 and TRBJ1-1; 8 bases align to TRBD1. CDR3 size: 14 residues. After removal of 4 bases from V and 5 bases from J, the junction contained 9 bases not matched to a gene. From germline, CDR1 is GTSNPN and CDR2 SVGIG (reference sequence). CDR3 bases: TGTGCCTGGATTGGGCAGGGGGCTGGAACTGAAGCTTTCTTT. This sequence encodes CAWIGQGAGTEAFF.

The V gene is TRBV9, the J gene TRBJ2-1; D remains unclear. The CDR3 runs to 12 residues. The germline V and J ends were trimmed by 4 bases and 7 bases, with 9 bases remaining between them. Germline CDR1 and CDR2: SGDLS and YYNGEE. CDR3: CASSSSVNEQFF. The CDR3 DNA is TGTGCCAGCAGCTCAAGCGTTAATGAGCAGTTCTTC.